One sample yielded the 29 T cell receptor beta chains listed below, sequenced in a study of CD8 T cells in ankylosing spondylitis. General study results and limits: Among TCR beta sequences, a motif of under 10 highly homologous variants appeared characteristic of ankylosing spondylitis blood.

TCRdb analysed the 5' RACE reads with MiXCR anew, one entry per CDR3 protein. The sample holds a few hundred thousand distinct CDR3 sequences; 7.3% are singletons and the top ten take over 12%. These receptors have no known antigen. The sequenced sample consisted of blood, either unsorted or a sorted T cell fraction (not recorded which). The receptor set was obtained from a male donor with ankylosing spondylitis.

CDR3 protein: CAWSVRGDGAFF. The CDR3 region has the DNA TGTGCCTGGAGTGTACGTGGGGACGGGGCTTTCTTT. The chain has TRBV30 and TRBJ1-1, with D possibly TRBD1 on 5 matching bases. The CDR3 is 12 amino acids. Trimming took 0 bases from V and 11 from J, leaving 13 bases between them. From germline, CDR1 is GTSNPN and CDR2 SVGIG (reference sequence).

This clonotype appeared a few times. The chain couples TRBV12-3 or TRBV12-4 to TRBJ1-1; TRBD1 aligns across 8 bases. CDR3 length: 13 residues. V gave up 5 bases and J gave up 8 bases; unmatched junction bases: 7. Here the CDR3 reads CASSTSGTGEAFF. Written as DNA, the CDR3 is TGTGCCAGCAGTACCTCAGGGACAGGAGAAGCTTTCTTT.

This clonotype was counted many times. This chain's CDR3 is CSVEVSGRGPSEQYF. As DNA, the CDR3 is TGCAGCGTTGAAGTGTCGGGCAGGGGGCCTAGCGAGCAGTACTTC. The chain is built from TRBV29-1 and TRBJ2-7; 8 nucleotides match TRBD1. J gave up 6 bases and V 1 base, and 11 bases lay outside the gene matches. The CDR3 is 15 amino acids. Germline CDR1 reads SQVTM; CDR2 reads ANQGSEA.

This clonotype occurred many times. The rearrangement links TRBV4-3 to TRBJ2-7, with D possibly TRBD2 on 5 matching bases. CDR1 is LGHNA and CDR2 is YSLEER in the germline V gene. This CDR3 has 13 residues. Trimming cost V 0 bases and J 4 bases, with 7 bases left between them. The CDR3 is CASSQDSGYEQYF. In nucleotides, the CDR3 is TGCGCCAGCAGCCAAGATTCGGGATACGAGCAGTACTTC.

Many counts were recorded for this clonotype. The V call is TRBV10-3, the J call TRBJ2-1; 7 nucleotides align to TRBD1. V lost 6 bases to trimming and J lost 5 bases; unmatched junction nucleotides: 10. In germline, CDR1 is ENHRY, CDR2 SYGVKD. The CDR3 extends over 15 amino acids. CDR3 amino acids: CAISIRDRLNNEQFF. Here the CDR3 DNA reads TGTGCCATCAGCATCCGGGACAGACTGAACAATGAGCAGTTCTTC.

The V and J genes are TRBV20-1 and TRBJ2-2; D remains ambiguous. The germline V gene encodes CDR1 DFQATT and CDR2 SNEGSKA (reference sequence). CDR3 length: 15 residues. The V end lost 6 bases, the J end lost 4 bases, and 18 bases lay between the germline ends. The CDR3 reads CSAAADFLITGELFF. DNA for the CDR3: TGCAGTGCGGCAGCTGATTTCTTGATCACCGGGGAGCTGTTTTTT.

This clonotype has at least ten counts. The chain has TRBV13 and TRBJ1-3; D call uncertain. Germline V gene data show CDR1 as PRHDT and CDR2 as FYEKMQ (reference sequence). CDR3 size: 12 residues. Trimming shortened V by 1 base and J by 5 bases, and 3 bases separated the two germline ends. CDR3 bases: TGTGCCAGCAGCTTAGACAGAAACACCATATATTTT. It translates to CASSLDRNTIYF.

This clonotype was seen ten or more times. The chain joins TRBV20-1 to TRBJ1-4; D is unclear. CDR3 size: 13 residues. Germline V gene lookup returns CDR1 DFQATT and CDR2 SNEGSKA (reference sequence). Trimming cost V 5 bases and J 8 bases, with 15 bases left between them. The CDR3 DNA is TGCAGTGCTGGAAAGGGTGTTAACGAAAAACTGTTTTTT. Protein product: CSAGKGVNEKLFF.

This clonotype was observed at least ten times. The DNA of the CDR3 is TGTGCCAGCAGCACCCGCGGCACAGATACGCAGTATTTT. Residues: CASSTRGTDTQYF. The gene calls are TRBV11-2 and TRBJ2-3; unclear D gene. V lost 5 bases and J 1 base, leaving 7 bases between the germline ends. Germline V gene sequence: CDR1 SGHAT, CDR2 FQNNGV. This CDR3 region has 13 residues.

This clonotype has at least ten counts. The rearrangement links TRBV29-1 to TRBJ2-3; D may be TRBD1 (6 bases). This CDR3 comprises 14 residues. Between the trimmed V and J ends, which lost 5 bases and 6 bases, there was a span of 18 bases. Looked up from germline, CDR1 is SQVTM and CDR2 is ANQGSEA. Here the CDR3 DNA reads TGCAGCGTTTATGGGGGCCCTATTTTGGATACGCAGTATTTT. Translated, it gives CSVYGGPILDTQYF.

The V and J genes are TRBV5-1 and TRBJ2-7, with TRBD1 identical over 7 bases. Per germline, CDR1 SGHRS and CDR2 YFSETQ. After removal of 4 bases from V and 5 bases from J, the junction contained 6 bases not matched to a gene. The CDR3 is 13 residues long. The CDR3 bases are TGCGCCAGCAGCGCAAATACAGGGGACGAGCAGTACTTC. Protein: CASSANTGDEQYF. The entire variable domain, with the rest obtained from reference TRBV5-1 and TRBJ2-7, is as follows: KAGVTQTPRYLIKTRGQQVTLSCSPISGHRSVSWYQQTPGQGLQFLFEYFSETQRNKGNFPGRFSGRQFSNSRSEMNVSTLELGDSALYLCASSANTGDEQYFGPGTRLTVT.

Many counts were recorded for this clonotype. The genes are TRBV5-1 and TRBJ1-1; weak D call: TRBD1 (5 bases). V was pared by 2 bases and J by 11 bases, with 19 bases between. CDR3 length: 14 residues. Germline lookup yields CDR1 SGHRS and CDR2 YFSETQ. In DNA form, the CDR3 reads TGCGCCAGCAGCTTAACCGGGACTTTATATATGGCTTTCTTT. This codes for CASSLTGTLYMAFF. Full variable domain (rest looked up from reference TRBV5-1 and TRBJ1-1): KAGVTQTPRYLIKTRGQQVTLSCSPISGHRSVSWYQQTPGQGLQFLFEYFSETQRNKGNFPGRFSGRQFSNSRSEMNVSTLELGDSALYLCASSLTGTLYMAFFGQGTRLTVV.

In its sample, this clonotype was seen many times. The chain joins TRBV28 to TRBJ1-2, with D maybe TRBD1 (5 bases). Trimming cost V 3 bases and J 6 bases, with 17 bases left between them. Germline CDR1 MDHEN, CDR2 SYDVKM. The CDR3 consists of 15 residues. The CDR3 nucleotides read TGTGCCAGCAGTTTGTGGGGGAATGTTAGGCATGGCTACACCTTC. Translation gives CASSLWGNVRHGYTF.

This clonotype occurred many times. J is TRBJ2-4 and V is TRBV6-1; 9 positions match TRBD1. After removal of 6 bases from V and 0 bases from J, the junction contained 3 bases not matched to a gene. Germline CDR1 reads MNHNS; CDR2 reads SASEGT. The CDR3 has 15 residues. This CDR3 is CASRGQGLAKNIQYF. The CDR3 nucleotides are TGTGCCAGCAGAGGACAGGGGCTAGCCAAAAACATTCAGTACTTC.

This clonotype came up many times. The rearrangement links TRBV6-5 to TRBJ2-7; no reliable D call. Germline V gene data show CDR1 as MNHEY and CDR2 as SVGAGI. The CDR3 extends over 15 amino acids. Trimming pared 6 bases from V and 0 bases from J, leaving 15 bases between. The CDR3 region has the DNA TGTGCCAGCAGGTTAAATAAGATAGGCTCCTACGAGCAGTACTTC. Its protein is CASRLNKIGSYEQYF.

As regards this clonotype: Germline and junction disagree at one end, which may indicate a read error. The CDR3 DNA follows: TGTGCCAGCAGTTTAGTAGGTTTCGGCGAGGGCTACACCTTC. This codes for CASSLVGFGEGYTF. This chain uses TRBV7-8 with TRBJ1-2; D uncertain. Germline CDR1 and CDR2: SGHVS and FQNEAQ. The CDR3 runs 14 residues.

This clonotype showed up many times. CDR3 amino acids: CASSQGANSPLHF. As DNA, the CDR3 is TGCGCCAGCAGCCAGGGGGCCAATTCACCCCTCCACTTT. The V call is TRBV4-3, the J call TRBJ1-6; D perhaps matches TRBD1 (6 bases). Trimming removed 3 bases at V and 7 bases at J, with 7 bases between. This CDR3 region has 13 residues. CDR1 is LGHNA, CDR2 YSLEER, per germline.

This clonotype has just a few counts. This chain uses TRBV6-5 with TRBJ1-2; no reliable D call. The CDR3 extends over 17 amino acids. Germline V CDR1 and CDR2: MNHEY, SVGAGI. V was trimmed by 0 bases and J by 4 bases, leaving 18 bases between them. The CDR3 nucleotides are TGTGCCAGCAGTTACTCGATCGGCCTTTCGGTCCGCTATGGCTACACCTTC. Translation: CASSYSIGLSVRYGYTF.

The V gene is TRBV7-2, the J gene TRBJ1-1; 7 bases align to TRBD1. This CDR3 contains 13 residues. The ends lost 4 bases at V and 4 bases at J; junction bases unmatched: 3. CDR1 and CDR2 (germline): SGHTA, FQGNSA. CDR3 protein: CASSYTGVTEAFF. In nucleotides, the CDR3 is TGTGCCAGCAGCTATACAGGGGTCACTGAAGCTTTCTTT.

This clonotype has at least ten counts. The chain has TRBV28 and TRBJ2-3; D gene unclear. The V and J ends lost 5 bases and 1 base respectively, with 10 bases between them. There are 14 residues in the CDR3. Germline assignment: CDR1 MDHEN and CDR2 SYDVKM. CDR3 DNA: TGTGCCAGCAGTCCCGTACAACGCACAGATACGCAGTATTTT. Amino acids: CASSPVQRTDTQYF.

This clonotype was recorded at least ten times. CDR3 protein: CASGGAATYNEQFF. DNA for the CDR3: TGTGCCAGCGGGGGCGCCGCCACCTACAATGAGCAGTTCTTC. The rearrangement links TRBV12-3 or TRBV12-4 to TRBJ2-1, with TRBD1 as a possible D gene (6 bases). The CDR3 consists of 14 residues. V gave up 8 bases and J gave up 2 bases, with 13 bases separating them.

The table lists this clonotype with many counts. The chain carries TRBV5-1 and TRBJ1-2; D ambiguous. The ends were cut back, 0 bases at V and 2 bases at J, with 5 bases in the middle. CDR3 length equals 13 residues. Germline lookup yields CDR1 SGHRS and CDR2 YFSETQ. CDR3 loop: CASSLGMNYGYTF. The CDR3 bases are TGCGCCAGCAGCTTGGGGATGAACTATGGCTACACCTTC. The full variable domain, in which reference TRBV5-1 and TRBJ1-2 provide the parts outside the CDR3, is KAGVTQTPRYLIKTRGQQVTLSCSPISGHRSVSWYQQTPGQGLQFLFEYFSETQRNKGNFPGRFSGRQFSNSRSEMNVSTLELGDSALYLCASSLGMNYGYTFGSGTRLTVV.

This clonotype was seen many times. V gene TRBV28 combines with J gene TRBJ2-1; possible D gene TRBD1, 6 bases. CDR3 size: 11 residues. The V and J ends lost 7 bases and 9 bases respectively, with 10 bases between them. Germline values: CDR1 MDHEN, CDR2 SYDVKM. The CDR3 spells CASTVGGEQFF. The CDR3 DNA follows: TGTGCCAGCACCGTAGGGGGTGAGCAGTTCTTC.

This clonotype was recorded at least ten times. The chain has TRBV5-1 and TRBJ1-2; D unclear. Germline CDR1 reads SGHRS; CDR2 reads YFSETQ. The CDR3 is 11 residues long. V was cut by 2 bases and J by 8 bases, with 7 bases left in between. The CDR3 protein is CASSFNDGYTF. DNA for the CDR3: TGCGCCAGCAGCTTCAACGACGGCTACACCTTC.

This clonotype has a count of ten or more. The chain links TRBV7-9 to TRBJ1-2; no clear D gene. The V end lost 2 bases, the J end lost 4 bases, and 20 bases lay between the germline ends. The germline V gene encodes CDR1 SEHNR and CDR2 FQNEAQ (reference sequence). This CDR3 comprises 17 residues. The CDR3 spells CASSLPTAAAGSYGYTF. Here the CDR3 DNA reads TGTGCCAGCAGCTTACCAACGGCGGCCGCTGGGAGCTATGGCTACACCTTC.

The chain is built from TRBV29-1 and TRBJ2-2; D is possibly TRBD1 (6 bases). This CDR3 is built from 14 residues. Trimming shortened V by 3 bases and J by 1 base, and 9 bases separated the two germline ends. Per the germline V gene, CDR1 is SQVTM and CDR2 is ANQGSEA. CDR3 protein: CSVDPQGNTGELFF. CDR3 bases: TGCAGCGTTGATCCACAGGGGAACACCGGGGAGCTGTTTTTT.

This clonotype showed up many times. The chain has TRBV4-2 and TRBJ1-4; tentative D call: TRBD1 (5 bases). From germline, CDR1 is LGHNA and CDR2 YNFKEQ. The V end lost 4 bases, the J end lost 4 bases, and 16 bases lay between the germline ends. The CDR3 consists of 16 residues. In DNA form, the CDR3 reads TGTGCCAGCAGCCGCGAGGGGAAGCTGTTTAATGAAAAACTGTTTTTT. It translates to CASSREGKLFNEKLFF.

The table lists this clonotype with many counts. The V call is TRBV6-1, the J call TRBJ2-2; D possibly corresponds to TRBD2 (5 bases). The germline V gene encodes CDR1 MNHNS and CDR2 SASEGT. This CDR3 is 15 amino acids long. V was shortened by 2 bases and J by 4 bases, with 11 bases between the two germline ends. The CDR3 DNA follows: TGTGCCAGCAGTGAACGCAATCGGGGCACCGGGGAGCTGTTTTTT. This sequence encodes CASSERNRGTGELFF.

This clonotype was observed many times. V gene TRBV9 combines with J gene TRBJ1-3; 7 bases are a match to TRBD1. The CDR3 sequence is 16 residues long. The trim removed 3 bases at V and 2 bases at J, leaving 8 bases unmatched. Germline CDR1 SGDLS, CDR2 YYNGEE. Here the CDR3 reads CASSAKTGNPGNTIYF. The CDR3 nucleotides read TGTGCCAGCAGCGCAAAGACAGGGAATCCTGGAAACACCATATATTTT.